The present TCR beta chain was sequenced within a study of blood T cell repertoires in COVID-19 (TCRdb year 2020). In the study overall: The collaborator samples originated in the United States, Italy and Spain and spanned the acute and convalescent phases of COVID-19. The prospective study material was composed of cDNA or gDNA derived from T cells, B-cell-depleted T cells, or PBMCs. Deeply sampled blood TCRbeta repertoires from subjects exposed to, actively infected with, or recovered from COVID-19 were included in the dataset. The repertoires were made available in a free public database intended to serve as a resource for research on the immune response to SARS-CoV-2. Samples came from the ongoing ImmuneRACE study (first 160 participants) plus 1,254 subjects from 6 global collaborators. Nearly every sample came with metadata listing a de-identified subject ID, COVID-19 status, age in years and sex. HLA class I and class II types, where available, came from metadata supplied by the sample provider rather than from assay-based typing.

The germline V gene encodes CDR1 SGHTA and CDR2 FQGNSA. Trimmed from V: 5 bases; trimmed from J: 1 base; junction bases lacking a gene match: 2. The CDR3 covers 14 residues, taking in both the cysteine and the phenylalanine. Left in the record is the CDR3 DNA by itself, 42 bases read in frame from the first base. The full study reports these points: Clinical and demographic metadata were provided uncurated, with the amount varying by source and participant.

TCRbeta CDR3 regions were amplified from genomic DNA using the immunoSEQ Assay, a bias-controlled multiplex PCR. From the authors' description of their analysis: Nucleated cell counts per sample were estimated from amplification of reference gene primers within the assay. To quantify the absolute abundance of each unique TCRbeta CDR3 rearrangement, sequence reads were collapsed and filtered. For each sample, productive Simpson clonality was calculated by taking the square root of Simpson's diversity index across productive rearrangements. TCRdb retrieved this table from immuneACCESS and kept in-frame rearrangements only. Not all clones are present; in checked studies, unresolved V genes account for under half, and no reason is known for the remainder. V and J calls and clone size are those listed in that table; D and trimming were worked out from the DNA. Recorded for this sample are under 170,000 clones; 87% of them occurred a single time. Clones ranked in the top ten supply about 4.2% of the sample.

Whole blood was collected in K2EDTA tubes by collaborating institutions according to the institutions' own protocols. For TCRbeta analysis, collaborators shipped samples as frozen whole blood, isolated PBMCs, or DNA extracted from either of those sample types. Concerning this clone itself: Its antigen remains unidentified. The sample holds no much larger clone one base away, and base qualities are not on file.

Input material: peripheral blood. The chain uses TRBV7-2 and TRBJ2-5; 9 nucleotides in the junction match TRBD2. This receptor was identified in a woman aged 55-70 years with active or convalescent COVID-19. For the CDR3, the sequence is CASSGAGGQETQYF. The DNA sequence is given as TGTGCCAGCAGCGGAGCGGGGGGCCAAGAGACCCAGTACTTC.